This T cell receptor beta chain was recorded in a study of T cells in Graves' hyperthyroidism and ophthalmopathy (dated by TCRdb to between 2017 and 2020). Background on the whole study: Peripheral blood was collected at initial diagnosis, before any treatment. To identify TCR V-J signatures that set the groups apart, the researchers used a discovery cohort of 100 or so patients, made up of some 41 with Graves' ophthalmopathy and 57 with stable Graves' hyperthyroidism. Prospective prediction of ophthalmopathy was tested in an independent validation cohort of some 20 hyperthyroidism patients and some 17 patients who later progressed to ophthalmopathy. The 75 to 100 discovery patients were randomly split 7:3 into training and test sets. In addition, the study compared T-cell repertoires in thyroid tissue and in blood from several Graves' hyperthyroidism patients. Following sampling, methimazole starting at 30 mg daily was given to hyperthyroidism patients, and high-dose intravenous methylprednisolone was given to ophthalmopathy patients. The paper reports TCR Vbeta CDR3 sequencing of some 140 peripheral blood samples: 43 ophthalmopathy, fewer than 80 hyperthyroidism and around 17 progressor patients. The full study reports these points: In validation, the model predicted progression to ophthalmopathy a median of 6.5 months before onset, with around 70% sensitivity and about 72% specificity. Ophthalmopathy was separated from stable hyperthyroidism by a 13 V-J signature model, with approximately 90% sensitivity and approximately 81% specificity obtained in cross-validation and 80%/75% obtained in testing. Most expanded thyroid clonotypes (frequency above 0.001) were also found in blood, which suggests that blood repertoires may mirror thyroid immune responses. No statistical method was used to set the sample size in advance, and investigators knew the group allocation.

Inclusive of the bounding cysteine and phenylalanine, the CDR3 is 12 residues long. Here the CDR3 DNA is all that survives: 36 bases in frame from base 1. CDR1 and CDR2 are read off the germline V gene (reference sequence) as GTSNPN and SVGIG. Between the V and J ends, shortened by 3 bases and 8 bases respectively, the junction contains 10 bases. Amplification of TCR beta CDR3 regions was carried out from RNA transcripts. The TCR CDR3 was subjected to a first round of RT-PCR using the HTBI primer set and the Qiagen OneStep RT-PCR kit. The libraries were constructed in a second round of multiplex PCR and then size-selected and purified. Libraries were sequenced paired-end with 100 bp reads on an Illumina HiSeq2000. The study's own analysis went as follows. Raw data were processed with SOAPnuke, discarding reads with adapters, uncalled bases, mean Phred below 15, or no exact constant-primer or identifier match. High-quality paired reads were merged using COPE v1.2.5, and each unique nucleotide sequence was defined as a clonotype. MiTCR v1.1 was used to align the clonotypes against IMGT TRBV, TRBD and TRBJ reference segments. Analysis was restricted to V-J combinations with a frequency above 0.0001, which covered 98% to 99.2% of repertoires. The TCS score was defined as F50 (clonal expansion) divided by E x V (chaos), with BLOSUM62-based TCRdist calculated between CDR3 peptides within each V-J. Welch's t-statistics and random forest reduced 514 V-J features to some 14, which were used in a naive Bayes classifier (R e1071). TCRdb ran its own pipeline on the public reads, namely fastp trimming at Q25 and MiXCR clone calling, and kept in-frame beta chains. Identical CDR3 proteins give one entry, which carries the most common genes and DNA. The V and J calls, along with clone size, are taken from TCRdb and not from the paper's own processing. The sample includes a few hundred thousand distinct CDR3 sequences, with approximately 13% observed a single time. The top ten hold approximately 5.8% of the sample.

A patient counted as having stable Graves' hyperthyroidism if no progression to ophthalmopathy occurred over 18 months of follow-up. Hyperthyroidism patients were aged 18 to 65 years and newly diagnosed, with disease duration of less than 2 months. Any patient with an uncontrolled infection, another autoimmune disease, pregnancy or lactation was excluded. Clinical symptoms, serum thyroxine and TRAb, thyroid ultrasound, and orbital computed tomography formed the basis for the diagnoses. Ficoll-Paque density gradient centrifugation was used to isolate PBMCs from 8.5 to 10 ml of fresh peripheral blood. Trizol reagent was used to extract total RNA, and RNA quality was then checked on an Agilent 2100 Bioanalyzer. This clonotype was counted between two and nine times. It lacks a known antigen. No quality values exist for individual bases; no much larger clone is one base distant.

The material sequenced was blood. The receptor's source is a young woman with Graves' hyperthyroidism. The rearrangement joined TRBV30 to TRBJ1-4; TRBD1 is a weak D gene call, 5 bases matching. The nucleotide sequence reads TGTGCCTGGAGCAGGGAGAGAGAAAAACTGTTTTTT. Translated, it gives CAWSREREKLFF.